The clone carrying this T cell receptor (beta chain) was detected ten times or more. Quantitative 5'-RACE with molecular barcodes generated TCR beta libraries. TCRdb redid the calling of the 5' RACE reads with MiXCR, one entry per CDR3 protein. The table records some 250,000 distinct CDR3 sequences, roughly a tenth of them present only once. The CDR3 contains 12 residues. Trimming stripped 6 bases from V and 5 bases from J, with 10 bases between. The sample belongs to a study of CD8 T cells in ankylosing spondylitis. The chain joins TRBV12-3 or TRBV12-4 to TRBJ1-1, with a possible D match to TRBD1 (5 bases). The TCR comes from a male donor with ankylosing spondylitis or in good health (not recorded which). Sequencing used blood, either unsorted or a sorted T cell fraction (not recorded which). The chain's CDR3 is CASSPGGTEAFF. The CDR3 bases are TGTGCCAGCAGCCCCGGGGGGACTGAAGCTTTCTTT.